Sequencing of this T cell receptor (beta chain) was carried out in a study of a mutant IDH1 vaccine in newly diagnosed glioma. Study-level background: Patients had eight vaccinations, in weeks 1, 3, 5, 7, 11, 15, 19 and 23. With temozolomide cycles, or 4-6 weeks after radiotherapy alone, vaccination was started. The treated population exhibited a male proportion of about 60%, a female proportion of about 40%, and a mean age of 40.4 years.

Produced via immunoSEQ multiplex PCR; TCRdb's table is partial and in-frame only. The sample includes 45,000 to 60,000 clones, over 75% of them seen just once. A few counts support this clone. No antigen is known for it. Time point indicated: week 11, during vaccination. Alongside topical imiquimod, each dose of vaccine comprised 300 ug of mutant IDH1 20-mer peptide. Germline CDR1 reads SGHRS; CDR2 reads YFSETQ. Trimming removed 1 base from V and 5 bases from J, with 9 bases in between. The CDR3 extends over 13 amino acids. The source is a middle-aged man with glioma. This material consisted of PBMCs, taken from a glioma patient whose treatment included an IDH1 peptide vaccine. This rearrangement joins TRBV5-1 to TRBJ1-1; no reliable D call. CDR3 residues: CASSLIRETEAFF. Written as DNA, the CDR3 is TGCGCCAGCAGCTTGATTAGGGAAACTGAAGCTTTCTTT.